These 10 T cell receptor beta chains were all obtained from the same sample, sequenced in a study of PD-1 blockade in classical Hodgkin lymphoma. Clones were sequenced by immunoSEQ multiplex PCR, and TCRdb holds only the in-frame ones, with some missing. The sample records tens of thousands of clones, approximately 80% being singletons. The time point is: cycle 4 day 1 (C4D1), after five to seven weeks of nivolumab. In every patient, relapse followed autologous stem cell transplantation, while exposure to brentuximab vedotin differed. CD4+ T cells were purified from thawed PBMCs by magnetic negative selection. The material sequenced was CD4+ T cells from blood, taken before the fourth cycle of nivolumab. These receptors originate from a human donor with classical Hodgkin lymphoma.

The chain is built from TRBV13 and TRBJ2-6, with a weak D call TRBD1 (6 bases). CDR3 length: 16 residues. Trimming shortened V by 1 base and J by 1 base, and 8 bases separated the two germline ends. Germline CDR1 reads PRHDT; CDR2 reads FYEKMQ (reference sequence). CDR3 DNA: TGTGCCAGCAGCTTAGTGGGGGCGTCTGGGGCCAACGTCCTGACTTTC. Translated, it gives CASSLVGASGANVLTF.

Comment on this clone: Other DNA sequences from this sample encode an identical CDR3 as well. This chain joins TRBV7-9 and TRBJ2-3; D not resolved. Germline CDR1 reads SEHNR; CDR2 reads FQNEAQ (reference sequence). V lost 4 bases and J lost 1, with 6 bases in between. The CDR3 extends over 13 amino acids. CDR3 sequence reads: CASSSSGTDTQYF. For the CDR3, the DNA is TGTGCCAGCAGCTCGTCGGGCACAGATACGCAGTATTTT.

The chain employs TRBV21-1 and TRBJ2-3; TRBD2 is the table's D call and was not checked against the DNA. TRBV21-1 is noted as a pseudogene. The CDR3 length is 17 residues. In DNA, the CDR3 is TGTGCCAGCAGCAAAGCTAAAGCGGGGGGGTTCACAGATACGCAGTATTTT. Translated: CASSKAKAGGFTDTQYF.

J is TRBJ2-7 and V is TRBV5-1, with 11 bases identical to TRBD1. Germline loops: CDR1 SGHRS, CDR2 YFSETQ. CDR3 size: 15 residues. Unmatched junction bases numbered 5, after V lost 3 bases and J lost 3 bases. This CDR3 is CASSSTGTGGYEQYF. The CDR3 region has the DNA TGCGCCAGCAGCTCAACCGGGACAGGGGGCTACGAGCAGTACTTC.

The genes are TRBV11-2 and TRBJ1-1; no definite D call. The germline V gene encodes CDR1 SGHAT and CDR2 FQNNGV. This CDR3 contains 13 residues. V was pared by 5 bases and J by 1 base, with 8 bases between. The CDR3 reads CASSRTQNTEAFF. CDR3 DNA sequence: TGTGCCAGCAGCCGGACCCAGAACACTGAAGCTTTCTTT.

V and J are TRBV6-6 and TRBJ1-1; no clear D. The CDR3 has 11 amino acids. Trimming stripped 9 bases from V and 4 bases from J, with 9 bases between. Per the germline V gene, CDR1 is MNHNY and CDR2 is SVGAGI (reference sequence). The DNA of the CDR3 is TGTGCCAGTTTTGAATCCACTGAAGCTTTCTTT. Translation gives CASFESTEAFF.

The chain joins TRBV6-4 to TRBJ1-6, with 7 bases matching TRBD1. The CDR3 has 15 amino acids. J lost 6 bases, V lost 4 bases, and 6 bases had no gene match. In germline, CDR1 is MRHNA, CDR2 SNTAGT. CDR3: CASSALTGSNSPLHF. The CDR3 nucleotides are TGTGCCAGCAGTGCCCTGACAGGGAGTAATTCACCCCTCCACTTT.

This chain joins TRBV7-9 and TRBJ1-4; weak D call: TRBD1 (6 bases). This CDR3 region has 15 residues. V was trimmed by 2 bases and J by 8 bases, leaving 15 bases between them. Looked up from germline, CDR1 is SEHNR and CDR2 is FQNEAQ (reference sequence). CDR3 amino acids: CASSLFVTGSEKLFF. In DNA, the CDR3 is TGTGCCAGCAGCTTATTCGTTACAGGGTCGGAAAAACTGTTTTTT. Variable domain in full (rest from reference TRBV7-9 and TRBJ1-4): DTGVSQNPRHKITKRGQNVTFRCDPISEHNRLYWYRQTLGQGPEFLTYFQNEAQLEKSRLLSDRFSAERPKGSFSTLEIQRTEQGDSAMYLCASSLFVTGSEKLFFGSGTQLSVL.

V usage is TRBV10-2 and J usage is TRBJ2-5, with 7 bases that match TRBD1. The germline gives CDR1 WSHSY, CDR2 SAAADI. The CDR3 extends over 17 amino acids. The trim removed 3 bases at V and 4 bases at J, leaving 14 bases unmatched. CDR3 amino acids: CASSEVARQGGRETQYF. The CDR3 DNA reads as TGCGCCAGCAGTGAAGTGGCTCGACAGGGTGGAAGAGAGACCCAGTACTTC.

The CDR3 sequence: CASSQGSSYNEQFF. The DNA for the CDR3 is TGCGCCAGCAGCCAGGGGAGTTCCTACAATGAGCAGTTCTTC. The chain has TRBV4-1 and TRBJ2-1, with TRBD2 as a possible D gene (5 bases). The CDR3 has 14 amino acids. V was cut by 3 bases and J by 1 base, with 7 bases left in between. Germline CDR1 reads MGHRA; CDR2 reads YSYEKL.